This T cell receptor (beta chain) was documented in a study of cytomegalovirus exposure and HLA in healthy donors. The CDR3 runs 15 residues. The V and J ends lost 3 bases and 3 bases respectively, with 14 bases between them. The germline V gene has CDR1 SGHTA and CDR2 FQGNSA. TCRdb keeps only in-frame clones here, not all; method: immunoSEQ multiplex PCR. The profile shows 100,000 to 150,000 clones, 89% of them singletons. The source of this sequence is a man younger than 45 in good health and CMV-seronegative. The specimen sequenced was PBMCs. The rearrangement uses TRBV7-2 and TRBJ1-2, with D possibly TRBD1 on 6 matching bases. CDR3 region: CASSLINPGDYGYTF. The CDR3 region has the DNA TGTGCCAGCAGCTTGATTAACCCAGGGGACTATGGCTACACCTTC.